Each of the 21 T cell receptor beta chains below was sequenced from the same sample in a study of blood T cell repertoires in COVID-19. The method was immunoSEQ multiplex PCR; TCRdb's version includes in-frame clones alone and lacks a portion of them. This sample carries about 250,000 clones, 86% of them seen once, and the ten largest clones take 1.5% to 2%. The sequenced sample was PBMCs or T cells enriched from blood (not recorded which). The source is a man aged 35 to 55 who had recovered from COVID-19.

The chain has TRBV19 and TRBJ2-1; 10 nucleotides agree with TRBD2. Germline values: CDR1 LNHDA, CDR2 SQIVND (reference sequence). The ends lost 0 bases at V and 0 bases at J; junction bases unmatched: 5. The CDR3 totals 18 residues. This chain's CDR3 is CASSIDLAGVPSYNEQFF. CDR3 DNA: TGTGCCAGTAGTATAGACCTAGCGGGAGTCCCCTCCTACAATGAGCAGTTCTTC.

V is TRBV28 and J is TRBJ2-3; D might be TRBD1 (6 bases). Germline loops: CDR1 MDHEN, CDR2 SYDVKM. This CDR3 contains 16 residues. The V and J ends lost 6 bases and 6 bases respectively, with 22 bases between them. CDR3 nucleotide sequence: TGTGCCAGCAGCCAATTGGGGGACAACAGGGCGGATACGCAGTATTTT. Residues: CASSQLGDNRADTQYF.

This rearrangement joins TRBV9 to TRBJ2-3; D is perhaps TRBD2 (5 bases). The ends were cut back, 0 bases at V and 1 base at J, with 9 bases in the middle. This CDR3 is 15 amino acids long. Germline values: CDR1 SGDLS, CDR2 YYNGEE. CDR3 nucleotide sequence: TGTGCCAGCAGCGTAGGGATAGCGCGCACAGATACGCAGTATTTT. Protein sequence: CASSVGIARTDTQYF.

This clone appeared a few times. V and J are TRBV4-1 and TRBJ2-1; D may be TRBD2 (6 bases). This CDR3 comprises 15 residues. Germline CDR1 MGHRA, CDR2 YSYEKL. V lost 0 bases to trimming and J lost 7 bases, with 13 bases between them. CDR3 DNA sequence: TGCGCCAGCAGCCAAGATATCGGGGAGGATAATGAGCAGTTCTTC. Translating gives CASSQDIGEDNEQFF.

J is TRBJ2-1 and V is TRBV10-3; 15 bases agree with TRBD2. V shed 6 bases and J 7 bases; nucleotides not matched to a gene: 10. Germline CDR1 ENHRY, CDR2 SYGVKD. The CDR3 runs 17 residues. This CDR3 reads CAIRSMRTSGRENEQFF. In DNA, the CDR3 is TGTGCCATCAGATCGATGCGGACTAGCGGGAGGGAGAATGAGCAGTTCTTC.

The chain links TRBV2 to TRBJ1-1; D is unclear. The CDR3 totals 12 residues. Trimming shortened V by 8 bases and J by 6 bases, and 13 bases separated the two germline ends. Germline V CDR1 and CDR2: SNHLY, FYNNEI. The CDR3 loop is CASCGLGAEAFF. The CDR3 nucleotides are TGTGCCAGCTGCGGGCTCGGCGCTGAAGCTTTCTTT.

CDR3 sequence (DNA): TGCAGCGCCGCCGGGACAGAGAACACTGAAGCTTTCTTT. Amino acid sequence: CSAAGTENTEAFF. The chain recombines TRBV29-1 with TRBJ1-1, with 7 bases matching TRBD1. Germline values: CDR1 SQVTM, CDR2 ANQGSEA. The CDR3 loop spans 13 amino acids. Germline trimming cut 7 bases from V and 1 base from J; bases unmatched to any gene: 6.

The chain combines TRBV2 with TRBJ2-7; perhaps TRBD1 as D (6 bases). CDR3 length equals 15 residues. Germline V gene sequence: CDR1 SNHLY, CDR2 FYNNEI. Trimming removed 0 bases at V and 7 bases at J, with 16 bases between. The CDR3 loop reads CASSEAGTPPWEQYF. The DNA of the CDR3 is TGTGCCAGCAGTGAAGCTGGGACACCCCCTTGGGAGCAGTACTTC.

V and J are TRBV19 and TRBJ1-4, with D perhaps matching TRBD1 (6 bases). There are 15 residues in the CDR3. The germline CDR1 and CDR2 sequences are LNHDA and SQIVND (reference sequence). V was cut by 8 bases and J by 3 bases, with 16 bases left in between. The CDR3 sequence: CASGTIGGANEKLFF. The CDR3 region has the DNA TGTGCCAGTGGCACAATTGGGGGCGCTAATGAAAAACTGTTTTTT.

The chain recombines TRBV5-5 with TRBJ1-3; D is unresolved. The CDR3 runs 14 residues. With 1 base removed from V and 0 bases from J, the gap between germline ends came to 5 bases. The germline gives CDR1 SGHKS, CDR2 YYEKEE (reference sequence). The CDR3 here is CASSLISSGNTIYF. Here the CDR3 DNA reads TGTGCCAGCAGCTTGATATCCTCTGGAAACACCATATATTTT.

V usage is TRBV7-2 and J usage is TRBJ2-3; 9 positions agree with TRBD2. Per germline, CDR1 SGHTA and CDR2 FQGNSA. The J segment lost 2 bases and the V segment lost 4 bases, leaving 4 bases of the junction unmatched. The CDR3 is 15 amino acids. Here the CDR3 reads CASSSLAGATDTQYF. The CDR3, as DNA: TGTGCCAGCAGCTCCTTAGCGGGGGCCACAGATACGCAGTATTTT.

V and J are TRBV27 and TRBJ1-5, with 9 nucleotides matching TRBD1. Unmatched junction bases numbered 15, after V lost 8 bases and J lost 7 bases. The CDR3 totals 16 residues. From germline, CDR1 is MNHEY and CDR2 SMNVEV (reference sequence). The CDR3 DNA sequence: TGTGCCAGCGGATCGATCGGGACAGGGCTTCGACAGCCCCAGCATTTT. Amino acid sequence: CASGSIGTGLRQPQHF.

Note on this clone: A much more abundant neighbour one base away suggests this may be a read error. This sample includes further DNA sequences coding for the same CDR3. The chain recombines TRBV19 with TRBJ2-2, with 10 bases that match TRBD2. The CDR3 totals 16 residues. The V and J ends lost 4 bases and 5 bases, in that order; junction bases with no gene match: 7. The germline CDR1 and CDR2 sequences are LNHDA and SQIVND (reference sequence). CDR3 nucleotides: TGTGCCAGTAGTAGCGGAGCGGGGGGGCGGACCGGGGAGCTGTTTTTT. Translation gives CASSSGAGGRTGELFF.

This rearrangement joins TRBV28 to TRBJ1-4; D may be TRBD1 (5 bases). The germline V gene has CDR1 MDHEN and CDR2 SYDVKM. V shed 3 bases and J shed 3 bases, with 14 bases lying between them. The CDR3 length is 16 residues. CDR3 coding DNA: TGTGCCAGCAGTTTGTTATTTACAGGCCCTAATGAAAAACTGTTTTTT. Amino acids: CASSLLFTGPNEKLFF.

The chain's CDR3 is CASSGLGQLLTDTQYF. CDR3 nucleotides: TGTGCCAGCAGCGGATTGGGACAGCTCCTCACAGATACGCAGTATTTT. J is TRBJ2-3 and V is TRBV27; TRBD1 matches 7 bases. In germline, CDR1 is MNHEY, CDR2 SMNVEV (reference sequence). The CDR3 is 16 residues long. The V and J ends lost 6 bases and 2 bases, in that order; junction bases with no gene match: 11.

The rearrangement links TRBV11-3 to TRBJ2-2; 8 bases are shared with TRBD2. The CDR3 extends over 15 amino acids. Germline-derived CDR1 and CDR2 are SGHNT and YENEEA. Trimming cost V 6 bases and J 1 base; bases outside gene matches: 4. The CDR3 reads CASSKTSVNTGELFF. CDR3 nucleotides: TGTGCCAGCAGTAAGACTAGCGTGAACACCGGGGAGCTGTTTTTT.

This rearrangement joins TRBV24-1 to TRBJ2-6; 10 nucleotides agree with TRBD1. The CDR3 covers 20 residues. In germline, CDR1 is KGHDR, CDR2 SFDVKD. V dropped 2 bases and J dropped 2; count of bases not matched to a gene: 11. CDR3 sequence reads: CATSDSTGTGDLTGANVLTF. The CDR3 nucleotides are TGTGCCACCAGTGATTCTACCGGGACAGGGGACCTCACTGGGGCCAACGTCCTGACTTTC.

CDR3 in DNA: TGTGCCAGCAGCCAAGGGTATAGCGGGGACCCGAGCTCCTACAATGAGCAGTTCTTC. Translating it yields CASSQGYSGDPSSYNEQFF. The rearrangement joins TRBV3-1 (or the pseudogene TRBV3-2) to TRBJ2-1, with 8 bases fitting TRBD2. This CDR3 region has 19 residues. Germline V gene lookup returns CDR1 LGHDT and CDR2 YNNKEL (reference sequence). V shed 1 base and J 0 bases; nucleotides not matched to a gene: 11.

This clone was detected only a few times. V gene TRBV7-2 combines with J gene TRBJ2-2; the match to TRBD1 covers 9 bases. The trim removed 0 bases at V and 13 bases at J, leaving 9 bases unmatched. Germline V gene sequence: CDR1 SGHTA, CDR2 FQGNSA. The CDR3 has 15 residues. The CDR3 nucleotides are TGTGCCAGCAGCTTAGCCCCCATGGACAGGGGTAGGCTGTTTTTT. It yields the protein CASSLAPMDRGRLFF. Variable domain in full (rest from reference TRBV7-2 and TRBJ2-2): GAGVSQSPSNKVTEKGKDVELRCDPISGHTALYWYRQSLGQGLEFLIYFQGNSAPDKSGLPSDRFSAERTGGSVSTLTIQRTQQEDSAVYLCASSLAPMDRGRLFFGEGSRLTVL.

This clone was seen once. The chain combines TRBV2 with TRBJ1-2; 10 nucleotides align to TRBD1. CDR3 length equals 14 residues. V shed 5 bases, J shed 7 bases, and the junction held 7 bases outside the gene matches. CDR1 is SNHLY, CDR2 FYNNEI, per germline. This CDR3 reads CASSPRQGAVGYTF. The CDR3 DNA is TGTGCCAGCAGTCCTAGACAGGGGGCGGTTGGCTACACCTTC. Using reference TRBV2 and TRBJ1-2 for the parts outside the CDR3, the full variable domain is EPEVTQTPSHQVTQMGQEVILRCVPISNHLYFYWYRQILGQKVEFLVSFYNNEISEKSEIFDDQFSVERPDGSNFTLKIRSTKLEDSAMYFCASSPRQGAVGYTFGSGTRLTVV.

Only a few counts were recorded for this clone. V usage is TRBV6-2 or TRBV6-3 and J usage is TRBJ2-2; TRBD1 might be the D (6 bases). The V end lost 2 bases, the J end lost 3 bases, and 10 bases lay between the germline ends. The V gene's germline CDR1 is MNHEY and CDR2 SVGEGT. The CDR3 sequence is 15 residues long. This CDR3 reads CASSYVGADTGELFF. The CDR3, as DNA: TGTGCCAGCAGTTACGTGGGGGCAGACACCGGGGAGCTGTTTTTT.